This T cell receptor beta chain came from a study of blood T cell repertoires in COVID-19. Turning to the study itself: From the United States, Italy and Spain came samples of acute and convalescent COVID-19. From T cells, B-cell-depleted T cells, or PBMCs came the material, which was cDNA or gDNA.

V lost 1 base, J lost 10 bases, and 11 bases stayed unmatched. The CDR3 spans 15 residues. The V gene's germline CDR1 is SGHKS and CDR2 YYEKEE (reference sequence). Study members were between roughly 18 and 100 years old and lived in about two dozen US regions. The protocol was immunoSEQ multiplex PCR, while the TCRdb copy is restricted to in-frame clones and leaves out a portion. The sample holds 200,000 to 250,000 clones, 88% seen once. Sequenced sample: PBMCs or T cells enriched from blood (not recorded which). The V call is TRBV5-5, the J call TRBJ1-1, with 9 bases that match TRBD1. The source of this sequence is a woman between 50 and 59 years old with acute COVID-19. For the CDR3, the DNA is TGTGCCAGCAGCTTGATCGGGACAGGGCAATATTCAGCTTTCTTT. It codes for CASSLIGTGQYSAFF.